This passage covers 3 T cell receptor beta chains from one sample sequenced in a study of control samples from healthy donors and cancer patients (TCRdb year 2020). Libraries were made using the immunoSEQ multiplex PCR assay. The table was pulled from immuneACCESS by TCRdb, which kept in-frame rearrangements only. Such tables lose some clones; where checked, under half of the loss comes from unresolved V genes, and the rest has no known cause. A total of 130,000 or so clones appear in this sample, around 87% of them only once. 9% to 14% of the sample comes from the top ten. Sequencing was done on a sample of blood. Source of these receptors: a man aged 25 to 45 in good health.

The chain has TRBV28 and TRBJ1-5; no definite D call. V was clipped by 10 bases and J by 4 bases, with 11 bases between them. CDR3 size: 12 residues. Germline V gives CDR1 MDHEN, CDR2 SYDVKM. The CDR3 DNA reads TGTGCCACACTCGGGCTGAATCAGCCCCAGCATTTT. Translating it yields CATLGLNQPQHF. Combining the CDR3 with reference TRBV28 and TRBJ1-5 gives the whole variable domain DVKVTQSSRYLVKRTGEKVFLECVQDMDHENMFWYRQDPGLGLRLIYFSYDVKMKEKGDIPEGYSVSREKKERFSLILESASTNQTSMYLCATLGLNQPQHFGDGTRLSIL.

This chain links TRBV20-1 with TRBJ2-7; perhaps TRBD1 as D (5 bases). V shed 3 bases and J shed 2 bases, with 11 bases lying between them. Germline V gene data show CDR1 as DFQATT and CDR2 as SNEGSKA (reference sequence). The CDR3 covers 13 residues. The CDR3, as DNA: TGCAGTGCTAGTAAGGGGCCAACCTACGAGCAGTACGTC. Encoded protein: CSASKGPTYEQYV.

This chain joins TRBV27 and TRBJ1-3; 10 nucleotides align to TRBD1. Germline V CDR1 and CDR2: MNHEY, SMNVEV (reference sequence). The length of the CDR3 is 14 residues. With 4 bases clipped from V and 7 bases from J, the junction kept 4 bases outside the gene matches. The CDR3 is CASSWGQGWNTIYF. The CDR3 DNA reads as TGTGCCAGCAGTTGGGGACAGGGGTGGAACACCATATATTTT.